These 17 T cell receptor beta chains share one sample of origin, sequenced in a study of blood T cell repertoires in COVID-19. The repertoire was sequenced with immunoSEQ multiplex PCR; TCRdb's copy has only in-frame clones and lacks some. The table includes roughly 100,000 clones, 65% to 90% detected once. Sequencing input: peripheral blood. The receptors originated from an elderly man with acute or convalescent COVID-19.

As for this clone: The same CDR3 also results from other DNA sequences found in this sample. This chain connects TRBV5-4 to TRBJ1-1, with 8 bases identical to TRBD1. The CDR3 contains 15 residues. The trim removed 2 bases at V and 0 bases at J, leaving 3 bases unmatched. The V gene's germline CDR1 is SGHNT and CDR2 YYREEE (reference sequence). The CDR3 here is CASSLGQGMNTEAFF. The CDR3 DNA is TGTGCCAGCAGCTTAGGACAGGGAATGAACACTGAAGCTTTCTTT.

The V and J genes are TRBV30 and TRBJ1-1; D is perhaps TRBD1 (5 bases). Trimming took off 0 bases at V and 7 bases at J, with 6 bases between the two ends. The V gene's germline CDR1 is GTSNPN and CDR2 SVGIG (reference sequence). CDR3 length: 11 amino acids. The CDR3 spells CAWSVGGEAFF. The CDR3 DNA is TGTGCCTGGAGTGTGGGGGGTGAAGCTTTCTTT. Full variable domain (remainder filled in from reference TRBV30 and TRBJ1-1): SQTIHQWPATLVQPVGSPLSLECTVEGTSNPNLYWYRQAAGRGLQLLFYSVGIGQISSEVPQNLSASRPQDRQFILSSKKLLLSDSGFYLCAWSVGGEAFFGQGTRLTVV.

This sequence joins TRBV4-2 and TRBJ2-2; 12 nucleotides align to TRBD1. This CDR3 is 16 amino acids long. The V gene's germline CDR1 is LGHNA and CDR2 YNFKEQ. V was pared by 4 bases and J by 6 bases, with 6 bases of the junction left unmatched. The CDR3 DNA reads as TGTGCCAGCAGCCTCACCGGGACAGGGGGCCCCGGGGAGCTGTTTTTT. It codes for CASSLTGTGGPGELFF.

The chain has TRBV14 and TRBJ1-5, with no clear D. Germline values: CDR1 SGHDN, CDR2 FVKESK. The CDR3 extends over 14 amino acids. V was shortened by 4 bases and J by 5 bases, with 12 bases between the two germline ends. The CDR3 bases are TGTGCCAGCAGCCCAACCGGGCGGGATCAGCCCCAGCATTTT. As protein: CASSPTGRDQPQHF.

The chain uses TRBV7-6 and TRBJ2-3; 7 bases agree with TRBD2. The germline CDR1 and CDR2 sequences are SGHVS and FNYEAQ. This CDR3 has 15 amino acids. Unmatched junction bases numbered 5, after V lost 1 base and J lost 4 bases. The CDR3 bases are TGTGCCAGCAGCTTAGTAGCCGGACTAGCAGATACGCAGTATTTT. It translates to CASSLVAGLADTQYF.

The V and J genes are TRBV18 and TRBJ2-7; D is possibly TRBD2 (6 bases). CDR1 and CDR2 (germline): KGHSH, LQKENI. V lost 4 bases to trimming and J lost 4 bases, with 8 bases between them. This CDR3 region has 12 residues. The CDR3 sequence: CASSLEGYEQYF. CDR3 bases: TGTGCCAGCTCACTGGAGGGATACGAGCAGTACTTC.

As DNA, the CDR3 is TGTGCCAGCTCACCACCATATCAGGGGTCACCCCTCCACTTT. Its protein product is CASSPPYQGSPLHF. V gene TRBV18 combines with J gene TRBJ1-6; a possible D gene is TRBD1 (6 bases). Germline-derived CDR1 and CDR2 are KGHSH and LQKENI. The germline V and J ends were trimmed by 0 bases and 10 bases, with 10 bases remaining between them. The CDR3 length is 14 residues.

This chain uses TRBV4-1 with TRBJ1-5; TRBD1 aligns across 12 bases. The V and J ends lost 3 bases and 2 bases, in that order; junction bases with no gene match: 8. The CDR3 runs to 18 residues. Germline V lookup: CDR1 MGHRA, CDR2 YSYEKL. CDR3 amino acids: CASSHVPGQGAGNQPQHF. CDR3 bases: TGCGCCAGCAGCCACGTCCCGGGACAGGGGGCAGGCAATCAGCCCCAGCATTTT.

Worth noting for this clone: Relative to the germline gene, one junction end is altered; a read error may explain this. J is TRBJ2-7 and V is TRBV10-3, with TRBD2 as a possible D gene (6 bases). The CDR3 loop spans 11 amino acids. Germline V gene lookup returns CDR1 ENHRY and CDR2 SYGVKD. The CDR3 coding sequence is TGTGCCATCAGTGAGTCGTCGGACTACTTCTTC. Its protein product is CAISESSDYFF.

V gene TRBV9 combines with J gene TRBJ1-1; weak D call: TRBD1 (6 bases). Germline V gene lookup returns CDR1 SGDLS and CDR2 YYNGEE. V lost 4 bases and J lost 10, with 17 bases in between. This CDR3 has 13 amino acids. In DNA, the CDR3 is TGTGCCAGCAGCCCGCCTTCAGGGGTGGGAGCTTTCTTT. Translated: CASSPPSGVGAFF. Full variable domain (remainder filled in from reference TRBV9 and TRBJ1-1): DSGVTQTPKHLITATGQRVTLRCSPRSGDLSVYWYQQSLDQGLQFLIQYYNGEERAKGNILERFSAQQFPDLHSELNLSSLELGDSALYFCASSPPSGVGAFFGQGTRLTVV.

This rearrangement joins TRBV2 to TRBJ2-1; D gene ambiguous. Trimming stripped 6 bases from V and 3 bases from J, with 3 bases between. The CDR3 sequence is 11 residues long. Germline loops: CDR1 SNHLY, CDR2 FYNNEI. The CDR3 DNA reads TGTGCCAGCAGCTACTACAATGAGCAGTTCTTC. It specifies CASSYYNEQFF.

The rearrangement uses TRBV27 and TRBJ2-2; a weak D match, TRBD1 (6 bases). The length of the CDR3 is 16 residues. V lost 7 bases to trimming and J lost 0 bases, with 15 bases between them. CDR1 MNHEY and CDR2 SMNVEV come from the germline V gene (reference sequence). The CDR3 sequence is CASKPRGFANTGELFF. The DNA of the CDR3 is TGTGCCAGCAAACCCAGGGGATTCGCGAACACCGGGGAGCTGTTTTTT.

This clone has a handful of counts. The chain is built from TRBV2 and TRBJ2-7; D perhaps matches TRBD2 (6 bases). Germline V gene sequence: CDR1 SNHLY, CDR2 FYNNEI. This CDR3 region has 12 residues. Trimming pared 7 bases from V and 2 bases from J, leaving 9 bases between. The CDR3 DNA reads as TGTGCCAGCAAGGAGGGTCCCTACGAGCAGTACTTC. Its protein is CASKEGPYEQYF.

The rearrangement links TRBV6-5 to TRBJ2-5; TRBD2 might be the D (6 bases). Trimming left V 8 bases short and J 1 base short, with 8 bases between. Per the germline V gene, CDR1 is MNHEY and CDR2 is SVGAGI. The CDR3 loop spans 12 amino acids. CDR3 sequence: CASRGSQETQYF. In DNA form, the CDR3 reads TGTGCCAGCCGGGGGTCCCAAGAGACCCAGTACTTC.

As DNA, the CDR3 is TGTGCCAGCAGCCTCACCCCCAGGGTAGGAGAAAAACTGTTTTTT. Translation: CASSLTPRVGEKLFF. V and J are TRBV7-2 and TRBJ1-4; D is perhaps TRBD1 (5 bases). The V gene's germline CDR1 is SGHTA and CDR2 FQGNSA. Trimming shortened V by 5 bases and J by 8 bases, and 18 bases separated the two germline ends. The CDR3 sequence is 15 residues long.

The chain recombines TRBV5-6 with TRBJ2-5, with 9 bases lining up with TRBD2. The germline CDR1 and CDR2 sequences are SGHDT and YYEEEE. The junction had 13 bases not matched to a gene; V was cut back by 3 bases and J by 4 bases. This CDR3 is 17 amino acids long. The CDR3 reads CASSWGIAGELGETQYF. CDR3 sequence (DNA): TGTGCCAGCAGCTGGGGGATAGCGGGAGAGCTAGGAGAGACCCAGTACTTC.

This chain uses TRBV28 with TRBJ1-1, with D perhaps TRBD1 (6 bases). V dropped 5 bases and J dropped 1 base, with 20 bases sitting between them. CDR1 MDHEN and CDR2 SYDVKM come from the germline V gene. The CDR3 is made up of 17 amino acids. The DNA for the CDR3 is TGTGCCAGCAGTCCACTCGAGACAGGCATGAAGAACACTGAAGCTTTCTTT. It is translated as CASSPLETGMKNTEAFF.